This section outlines one TCR beta chain sequence together with its context. Its antigen is undetermined. These data come from a study of blood T cells in healthy people across ages. Study-wide context: For every two T cells, template switching captured about one barcoded beta molecule. Findings and limits, study-wide: Roughly linear age-related decline in beta diversity appeared, significant by age about 40. For the donors, CMV status was unknown and possibly confounded expanded clonotype changes.

The second PCR ran about 6 to 11 cycles with a sample-barcoded 5' primer and J-beta primers. TCRdb re-derived calls from the 5' RACE reads in MiXCR, one entry per CDR3 protein. This sample carries over a million distinct CDR3 sequences, 42% of them seen once, and the ten largest clones take around 4%. Each sample had at least 6 million PBMCs isolated. The TCR sequence derives from a young woman in good health. Material: blood.

DNA of the CDR3: TGTGCCAGCAGTTTAGGAAGAGGAGGCCAGGGCTACGAGCAGTACTTC. This encodes CASSLGRGGQGYEQYF. The chain is built from TRBV12-3 or TRBV12-4 and TRBJ2-4, with D possibly called TRBD1 or TRBD2 (5 bases each). The DNA end is more similar to TRBJ2-7, so the J call may be wrong. The CDR3 loop spans 16 amino acids.